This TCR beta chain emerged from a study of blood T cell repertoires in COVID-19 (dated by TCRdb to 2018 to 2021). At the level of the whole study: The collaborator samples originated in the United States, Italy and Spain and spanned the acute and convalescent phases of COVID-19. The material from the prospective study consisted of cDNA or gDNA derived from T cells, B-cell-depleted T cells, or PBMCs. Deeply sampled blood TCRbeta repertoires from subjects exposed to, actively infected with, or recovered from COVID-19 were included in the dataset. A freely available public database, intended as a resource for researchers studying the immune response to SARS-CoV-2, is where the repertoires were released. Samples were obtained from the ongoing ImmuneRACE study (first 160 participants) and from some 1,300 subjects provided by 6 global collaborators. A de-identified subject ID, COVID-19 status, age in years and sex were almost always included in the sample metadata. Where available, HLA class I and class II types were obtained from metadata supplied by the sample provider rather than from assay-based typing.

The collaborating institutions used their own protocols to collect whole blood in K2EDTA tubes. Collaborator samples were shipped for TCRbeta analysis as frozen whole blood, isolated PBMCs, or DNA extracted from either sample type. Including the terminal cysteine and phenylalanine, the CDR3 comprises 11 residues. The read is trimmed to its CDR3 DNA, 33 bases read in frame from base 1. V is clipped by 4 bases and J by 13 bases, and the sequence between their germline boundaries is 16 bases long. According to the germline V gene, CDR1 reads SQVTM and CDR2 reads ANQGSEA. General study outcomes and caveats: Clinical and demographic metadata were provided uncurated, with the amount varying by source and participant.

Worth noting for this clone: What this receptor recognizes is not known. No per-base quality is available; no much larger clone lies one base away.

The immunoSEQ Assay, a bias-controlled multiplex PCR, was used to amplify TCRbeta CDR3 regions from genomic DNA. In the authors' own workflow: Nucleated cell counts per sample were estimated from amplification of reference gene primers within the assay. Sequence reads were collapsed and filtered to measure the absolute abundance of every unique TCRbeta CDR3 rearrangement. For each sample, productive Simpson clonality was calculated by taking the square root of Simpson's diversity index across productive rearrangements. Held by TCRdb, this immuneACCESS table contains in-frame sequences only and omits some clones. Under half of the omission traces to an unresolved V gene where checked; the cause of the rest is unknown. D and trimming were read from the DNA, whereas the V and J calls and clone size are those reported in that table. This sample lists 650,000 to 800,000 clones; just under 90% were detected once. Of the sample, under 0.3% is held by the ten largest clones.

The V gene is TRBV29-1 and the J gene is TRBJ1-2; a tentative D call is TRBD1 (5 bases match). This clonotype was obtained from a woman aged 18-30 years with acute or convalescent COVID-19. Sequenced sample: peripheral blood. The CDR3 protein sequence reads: CSVGGEGRTTF. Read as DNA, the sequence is TGCAGCGTTGGTGGGGAGGGGCGGACCACCTTC.